The next 18 T cell receptor beta chains were all read from a single sample in a study of T cell repertoires in cytomegalovirus infection. No antigens are known for them. Each CDR3 protein gets one entry after TCRdb re-called the reads with MiXCR. The sample yields about 310,000 distinct CDR3 sequences, about 25% seen once. Sample: cultured PBMCs, taken from culture after CMV antigen stimulation. These receptors originate from a human donor in good health (CMV status not recorded). Some clones in this sample may be carry-over from other donors' samples.

This clonotype has just a few counts. This sequence joins TRBV18 and TRBJ1-1, with D maybe TRBD1 (5 bases). The germline V and J ends were trimmed by 3 bases and 1 base, with 21 bases remaining between them. This CDR3 comprises 18 residues. Germline V lookup: CDR1 KGHSH, CDR2 LQKENI. CDR3 loop: CASSPLGPGRAGNTEAFF. CDR3 in DNA: TGTGCCAGCTCACCGCTGGGGCCGGGGAGGGCAGGGAACACTGAAGCTTTCTTT.

In this sample, this clonotype turned up many times. The chain links TRBV7-2 to TRBJ2-1, with D possibly TRBD2 on 5 matching bases. V gave up 3 bases and J gave up 0 bases, with 12 bases separating them. This CDR3 comprises 16 residues. The V gene's germline CDR1 is SGHTA and CDR2 FQGNSA. The CDR3 DNA is TGTGCCAGCAGCTTGGTAGCGCAGAGCTCCTACAATGAGCAGTTCTTC. It yields the protein CASSLVAQSSYNEQFF.

This clonotype was picked up many times. The chain is built from TRBV7-2 and TRBJ1-5, with D unclear. CDR3 length: 14 residues. Germline CDR1 and CDR2: SGHTA and FQGNSA. V lost 4 bases to trimming and J lost 3 bases, with 10 bases between them. The DNA of the CDR3 is TGTGCCAGCAGCTCCGGGCAGTTCAATCAGCCCCAGCATTTT. It specifies CASSSGQFNQPQHF.

This clonotype came up many times. This rearrangement joins TRBV7-2 to TRBJ2-7; D not certain. Germline loops: CDR1 SGHTA, CDR2 FQGNSA. V shed 1 base and J shed 11 bases, with 12 bases lying between them. The CDR3 sequence is 12 residues long. The CDR3, as DNA: TGTGCCAGCAGCTTAGGATGGGATCGAGAGTACTTC. Amino acids: CASSLGWDREYF.

J is TRBJ2-7 and V is TRBV28, with D unclear. The V and J ends lost 1 base and 7 bases respectively, with 8 bases between them. The germline V gene has CDR1 MDHEN and CDR2 SYDVKM. The CDR3 runs to 12 residues. CDR3 nucleotide sequence: TGTGCCAGCAGTTTATTATTAGGGGAGCAGTACTTC. It translates to CASSLLLGEQYF.

The chain links TRBV7-9 to TRBJ1-2; D remains ambiguous. V was clipped by 2 bases and J by 2 bases, with 15 bases between them. The CDR3 runs 16 residues. CDR1 and CDR2 (germline): SEHNR, FQNEAQ (reference sequence). The CDR3 DNA is TGTGCCAGCAGCTTATCTTCGCGAGTCAGGAACTATGGCTACACCTTC. Residues: CASSLSSRVRNYGYTF.

This clonotype was detected many times. The chain couples TRBV7-8 to TRBJ2-2; TRBD2 agrees at 8 bases. Germline V lookup: CDR1 SGHVS, CDR2 FQNEAQ. The CDR3 runs to 16 residues. V lost 2 bases to trimming and J lost 4 bases; unmatched junction nucleotides: 6. The CDR3 is CASSLRTSSSTGELFF. The CDR3 nucleotides read TGTGCCAGCAGCTTAAGGACTAGCTCCTCCACCGGGGAGCTGTTTTTT.

The chain has TRBV6-6 and TRBJ2-1; D remains unclear. Germline CDR1 reads MNHNY; CDR2 reads SVGAGI (reference sequence). The CDR3 contains 15 residues. V was shortened by 2 bases and J by 10 bases, with 18 bases between the two germline ends. For the CDR3, the DNA is TGTGCCAGCAGTTACCCCGGACGTGGTGAAAGGGAGCAGTTCTTC. Translation gives CASSYPGRGEREQFF.

This clonotype was seen repeatedly, ten times or more. The V and J genes are TRBV7-2 and TRBJ2-3, with unresolved D. The CDR3 covers 13 residues. The V end was cut by 4 bases, the J end by 4 bases, with 9 bases between. Germline CDR1 is SGHTA and CDR2 is FQGNSA. CDR3 sequence reads: CASSWAESDTQYF. DNA for the CDR3: TGTGCCAGCAGCTGGGCGGAGTCAGATACGCAGTATTTT.

There are a few counts of this clonotype. The V call is TRBV6-2 or TRBV6-3, the J call TRBJ2-7, with TRBD1 matching 9 bases. The CDR3 totals 14 residues. CDR1 is MNHEY, CDR2 SVGEGT, per germline. V lost 6 bases and J lost 6; bases outside the gene matches: 9. CDR3 residues: CASRPSGTGIEQYV. CDR3 nucleotide sequence: TGTGCCAGCAGGCCATCCGGGACAGGGATCGAGCAGTACGTC.

Only one count was recorded for this clonotype. The rearrangement joins TRBV27 to TRBJ2-7, with 10 positions matching TRBD2. With V trimmed by 5 bases and J by 7 bases, 8 bases remained unmatched. Germline CDR1 is MNHEY and CDR2 is SMNVEV (reference sequence). The CDR3 is made up of 14 amino acids. The CDR3 sequence is CASSALAGAKEQYF. CDR3 nucleotide sequence: TGTGCCAGCAGTGCCCTAGCGGGAGCTAAAGAGCAGTACTTC.

This clonotype has a handful of counts. The genes are TRBV7-8 and TRBJ2-1, with 15 bases fitting TRBD2. Losses at the gene ends were 5 bases for V and 5 bases for J; bases not matched to a gene: 10. The CDR3 extends over 18 amino acids. The germline V gene has CDR1 SGHVS and CDR2 FQNEAQ. CDR3 residues: CASSQGLAGGRYNNEQFF. The CDR3, as DNA: TGTGCCAGCAGCCAAGGACTAGCGGGAGGGAGATACAACAATGAGCAGTTCTTC.

In this sample, this clonotype turned up a few times. The gene calls are TRBV28 and TRBJ2-1; 15 bases line up with TRBD2. This CDR3 spans 16 amino acids. The junction had 6 bases not matched to a gene; V was cut back by 5 bases and J by 7 bases. Germline CDR1 and CDR2: MDHEN and SYDVKM. In nucleotides, the CDR3 is TGTGCCAGCAGTCCGTCCGGGACTAGCGGGAGGAATGAGCAGTTCTTC. Translating it yields CASSPSGTSGRNEQFF.

This clonotype was picked up many times. The chain combines TRBV12-3 or TRBV12-4 with TRBJ2-2, with 15 bases that match TRBD2. The CDR3 contains 18 residues. V gave up 9 bases and J gave up 5 bases; unmatched junction bases: 13. The CDR3, as DNA: TGTGCCAGTTCCCGGACTAGCGGGAGGGGTTCGGGAACCGGGGAGCTGTTTTTT. Its translation is CASSRTSGRGSGTGELFF.

This clonotype was counted only a few times. The chain uses TRBV12-3 or TRBV12-4 and TRBJ2-1, with TRBD2 matching 8 bases. CDR3 length: 14 residues. V shed 5 bases and J 7 bases; nucleotides not matched to a gene: 7. Here the CDR3 reads CASSGGGYGNEQFF. CDR3 in DNA: TGTGCCAGCAGTGGCGGGGGGTATGGGAATGAGCAGTTCTTC.

This clonotype was picked up a small number of times. The chain links TRBV12-3 or TRBV12-4 to TRBJ2-7; TRBD1 aligns across 9 bases. V gave up 6 bases and J gave up 1 base; unmatched junction bases: 10. CDR3 length: 16 amino acids. Here the CDR3 DNA reads TGTGCCAGCAGACCCTCAGGACAGGGGATATCCTACGAGCAGTACTTC. Translating it yields CASRPSGQGISYEQYF.

The sample holds many counts of this clonotype. V is TRBV7-2 and J is TRBJ1-5; maybe TRBD1 (5 bases). Trimming removed 5 bases from V and 0 bases from J, with 17 bases in between. The CDR3 consists of 17 residues. CDR1 and CDR2 (germline): SGHTA, FQGNSA. The CDR3 is CASSPGRLGYSNQPQHF. CDR3 DNA sequence: TGTGCCAGCAGCCCGGGACGGCTCGGGTATAGCAATCAGCCCCAGCATTTT.

The gene calls are TRBV7-6 and TRBJ2-5; D gene uncertain. V was shortened by 0 bases and J by 4 bases, with 9 bases between the two germline ends. The CDR3 sequence is 14 residues long. Germline CDR1 reads SGHVS; CDR2 reads FNYEAQ. This CDR3 reads CASSLARNGETQYF. CDR3 nucleotide sequence: TGTGCCAGCAGCTTAGCGAGGAACGGAGAGACCCAGTACTTC.